This entry is about one T cell receptor beta chain. The antigen is undetermined. The sample originates from a study of identical twins. Study-wide results and caveats: Within cord blood, abundant beta clonotypes carried fewer insertions, but memory repertoires showed no such trend. Modelling underestimated the level of out-of-frame TCR alpha sharing observed in monozygotic twins.

The CDR3 contains 17 residues. The junction had 13 bases not matched to a gene; V was cut back by 4 bases and J by 7 bases. The germline CDR1 and CDR2 sequences are SGHTA and FQGTGA. The cDNA had a unique molecular identifier and a template-switch universal primer site. MiXCR, run by TCRdb on the 5' RACE reads, gives a single entry per CDR3 protein. Of roughly 490,000 distinct CDR3 sequences detected, over 11% appear once; the ten largest clones hold about 1%. The same data also contributed to another study, on yellow fever vaccine responses in identical twins. That publication notes: Each twin's T cell response to the vaccine was reported to look partly convergent and partly personalized.

Sequencing used CD4+ T cells sorted from blood. The chain links TRBV7-3 to TRBJ2-2, with 9 bases aligning to TRBD1. The receptor comes from a woman aged 18-29 years in good health. CDR3 nucleotide sequence: TGTGCCAGCAGCTCACCTAGAGGGGACAGGGTAGACGGGGAGCTGTTTTTT. Its translation is CASSSPRGDRVDGELFF.